Listed below are T cell receptor beta chains from one sample, sequenced in a study of monozygotic twins with inflammatory bowel disease. TCRdb reprocessed the 5' RACE reads, keeping one entry per CDR3 protein, no DNA. The sample data list over 200,000 distinct CDR3 sequences. Specimen: blood. The receptor source for this set is a human donor with ulcerative colitis or Crohn's disease, or a healthy co-twin of an affected twin (not recorded which). Both conserved end residues are part of each CDR3. Each record gives: CDR3 protein, V gene, J gene, CDR3 length.

CASSLRGWRTFSSYEQYF,TRBV7-8,TRBJ2-7,18
CASSPTNDRRNSPLHF,TRBV12-3/TRBV12-4,TRBJ1-6,16
CASSLETSATNEKLFF,TRBV5-1,TRBJ1-4,16
CSASSFRDEQFF,TRBV20-1,TRBJ2-1,12
CATRQGTNTEAFF,TRBV10-3,TRBJ1-1,13
CASSPPADTEAFF,TRBV5-1,TRBJ1-1,13
CASSPGERGSYEQYF,TRBV7-2,TRBJ2-7,15
CASKPGGAGANTEAFF,TRBV19,TRBJ1-1,16
CSADSGANVLTF,TRBV20-1,TRBJ2-6,12
CASSGLPKPGVRSDTQYF,TRBV3-1,TRBJ2-3,18
CASSLTAQETQYF,TRBV12-3/TRBV12-4,TRBJ2-5,13
CASSLEQLYGYTF,TRBV12-3/TRBV12-4,TRBJ1-2,13
CSATPPQGKNEQFF,TRBV29-1,TRBJ2-1,14
CASSPDRGTQYF,TRBV5-1,TRBJ2-3,12
CASSSRWGLNTEAFF,TRBV6-5,TRBJ1-1,15
CASSFRSGSYNEQFF,TRBV7-9,TRBJ2-1,15
CASSFRGDNEQFF,TRBV5-1,TRBJ2-1,13
CASSPRRQEAFF,TRBV18,TRBJ1-1,12
CASSWRQIDQETQYF,TRBV2,TRBJ2-5,15
CASTQNAGSNQPQHF,TRBV12-3/TRBV12-4,TRBJ1-5,15
CASSLNTYGYTF,TRBV5-1,TRBJ1-2,12
CASSQNGETQYF,TRBV6-6,TRBJ2-5,12
CASSQDSHSNQPQHF,TRBV2,TRBJ1-5,15
CASSPDRASYGYTF,TRBV5-1,TRBJ1-2,14
CASSSPRDSSNEQFF,TRBV7-9,TRBJ2-1,15
CSAPRGSGGRETQYF,TRBV20-1,TRBJ2-5,15
CSAREALRPQHF,TRBV20-1,TRBJ1-5,12
CSGTGPDGYTF,TRBV29-1,TRBJ1-2,11
CASSYGDPRTQYF,TRBV12-3/TRBV12-4,TRBJ2-5,13
CASSTQLGTSDTQYF,TRBV7-9,TRBJ2-3,15
CAISDFTQGAGAFF,TRBV10-3,TRBJ1-1,14
CASSWGLTGNTIYF,TRBV7-9,TRBJ1-3,14
CASSPAGTENQPQHF,TRBV5-1,TRBJ1-5,15
CASSQRTSGGPIRTDTQYF,TRBV4-1,TRBJ2-3,19
CASSRDDNTQYF,TRBV5-1,TRBJ2-3,12
CSAREWGAQNNEQFF,TRBV20-1,TRBJ2-1,15